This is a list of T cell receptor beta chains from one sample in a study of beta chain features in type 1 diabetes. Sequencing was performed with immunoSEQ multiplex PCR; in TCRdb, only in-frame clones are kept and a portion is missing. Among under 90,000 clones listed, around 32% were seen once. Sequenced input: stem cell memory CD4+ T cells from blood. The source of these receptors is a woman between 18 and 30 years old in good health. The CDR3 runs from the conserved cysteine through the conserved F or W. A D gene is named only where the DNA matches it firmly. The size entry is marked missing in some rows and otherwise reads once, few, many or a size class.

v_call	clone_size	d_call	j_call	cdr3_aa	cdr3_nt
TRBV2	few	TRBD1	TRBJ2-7	CASSIGTASYEQYF	TGTGCCAGCAGCATCGGGACAGCTTCCTACGAGCAGTACTTC
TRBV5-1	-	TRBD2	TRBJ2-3	CASIPLAGGDTQYF	TGCGCCAGCATTCCCTTAGCGGGAGGGGATACGCAGTATTTT
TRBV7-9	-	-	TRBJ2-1	CASSLDRWISYNEQFF	TGTGCCAGCAGCTTGGACAGATGGATCTCCTACAATGAGCAGTTCTTC
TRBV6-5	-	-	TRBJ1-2	CASSYESFYGYTF	TGTGCCAGCAGTTACGAGAGTTTCTATGGCTACACCTTC
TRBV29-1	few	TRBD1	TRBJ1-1	CSVRGTEAFF	TGCAGCGTCAGGGGGACTGAAGCTTTCTTT
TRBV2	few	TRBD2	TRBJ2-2	CASTTSGGVGNTGELFF	TGTGCCAGTACGACTAGCGGGGGAGTTGGAAACACCGGGGAGCTGTTTTTT
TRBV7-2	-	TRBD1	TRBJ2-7	CASSRVDRAGEQYF	TGTGCCAGCAGCCGAGTGGACAGGGCAGGAGAGCAGTACTTC
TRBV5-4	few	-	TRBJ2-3	CASSLAETDTQYF	TGTGCCAGCAGCTTGGCCGAGACAGATACGCAGTATTTT
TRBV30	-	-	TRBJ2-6	CAWSGGGSFSGANVLTF	TGTGCCTGGAGTGGGGGAGGCAGCTTCTCTGGGGCCAACGTCCTGACTTTC
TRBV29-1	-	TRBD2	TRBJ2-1	CSSRLAGEGEQFF	TGCAGCTCCCGGCTAGCGGGAGAGGGTGAGCAGTTCTTC
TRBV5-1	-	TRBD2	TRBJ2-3	CASSPVLAVTDTQYF	TGCGCCAGCAGCCCCGTACTAGCGGTCACAGATACGCAGTATTTT
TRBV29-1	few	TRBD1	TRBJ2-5	CSVARQGGSETQYF	TGCAGCGTTGCCAGACAGGGGGGATCAGAGACCCAGTACTTC
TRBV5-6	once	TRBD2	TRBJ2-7	CASSLRTSDEQYF	TGTGCCAGCAGCTTGAGGACTAGCGACGAGCAGTACTTC
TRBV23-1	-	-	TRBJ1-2	CASSRPGGGYTF	TGCGCCAGCAGTCGCCCGGGGGGAGGCTACACCTTC
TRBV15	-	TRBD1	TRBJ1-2	CATSREGGTGNGYTF	TGTGCCACCAGCAGAGAAGGTGGGACAGGGAATGGCTACACCTTC
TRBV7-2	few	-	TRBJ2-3	CASRRGTDTQYF	TGTGCCAGCCGCCGGGGCACAGATACGCAGTATTTT
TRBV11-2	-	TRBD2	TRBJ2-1	CASSLGSGPGNEQFF	TGTGCCAGCAGCTTAGGTAGCGGGCCAGGCAATGAGCAGTTCTTC
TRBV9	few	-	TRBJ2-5	CASSVELGETQYF	TGTGCCAGCAGCGTTGAGCTTGGAGAGACCCAGTACTTC
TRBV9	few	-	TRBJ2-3	CASSAYRSTDTQYF	TGTGCCAGCAGCGCCTACAGGAGCACAGATACGCAGTATTTT
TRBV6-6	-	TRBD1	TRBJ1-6	CASRSPGTGPNSPLHF	TGTGCCAGCAGGTCCCCCGGGACAGGGCCTAATTCACCCCTCCACTTT
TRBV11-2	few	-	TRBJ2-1	CASSSIRERRRAYNEQFF	TGTGCCAGCAGCTCCATACGAGAGCGGAGGAGAGCCTACAATGAGCAGTTCTTC
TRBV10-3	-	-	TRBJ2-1	CAISDSTGGDEQFF	TGTGCCATCAGTGACTCGACAGGCGGAGATGAGCAGTTCTTC
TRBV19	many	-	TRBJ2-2	CASSIGSGRGELFF	TGTGCCAGTAGTATTGGATCAGGGCGCGGGGAGCTGTTTTTT
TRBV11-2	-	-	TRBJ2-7	CASSSGQGPNEQYF	TGTGCCAGCAGCTCCGGGCAGGGCCCAAACGAGCAGTACTTC
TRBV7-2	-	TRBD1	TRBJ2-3	CASSRDRGADTQYF	TGTGCCAGCAGCCGGGACAGGGGAGCAGATACGCAGTATTTT
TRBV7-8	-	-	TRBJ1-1	CASTLVGGAALGTEAFF	TGTGCCAGCACCCTGGTAGGGGGGGCTGCTTTGGGCACTGAAGCTTTCTTT
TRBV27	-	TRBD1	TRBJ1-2	CASSSPGQGLYGYTF	TGTGCCAGCAGTTCGCCGGGACAGGGGCTTTATGGCTACACCTTC
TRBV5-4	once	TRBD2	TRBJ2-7	CASSLVAGPSYEQYF	TGTGCCAGCAGCTTGGTAGCGGGACCTTCCTACGAGCAGTACTTC
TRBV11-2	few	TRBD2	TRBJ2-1	CASNELAGAANEQFF	TGTGCCAGCAACGAACTAGCGGGAGCGGCCAATGAGCAGTTCTTC
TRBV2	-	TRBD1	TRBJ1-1	CASSEQGAMNTEAFF	TGTGCCAGCAGTGAGCAGGGGGCGATGAACACTGAAGCTTTCTTT
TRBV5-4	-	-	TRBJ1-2	CASSLARGGGVYGYTF	TGTGCCAGCAGCCTGGCGCGGGGTGGCGGGGTCTATGGCTACACCTTC
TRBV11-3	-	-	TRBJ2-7	CASSLTYTNYEQYF	TGTGCCAGCAGCTTAACATACACCAACTACGAGCAGTACTTC
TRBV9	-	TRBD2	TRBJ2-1	CASGLAAMDEQFF	TGTGCCAGCGGACTAGCGGCTATGGATGAGCAGTTCTTC
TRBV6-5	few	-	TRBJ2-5	CASSLSGETQYF	TGTGCCAGCAGTCTTAGTGGAGAGACCCAGTACTTC
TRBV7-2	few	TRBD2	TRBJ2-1	CASSSLLGGGNEQFF	TGTGCCAGCAGCTCCCTATTGGGGGGGGGTAATGAGCAGTTCTTC
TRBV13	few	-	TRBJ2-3	CASSRRDLILSDTQYF	TGTGCCAGCAGCCGACGGGACTTAATCTTGTCAGATACGCAGTATTTT
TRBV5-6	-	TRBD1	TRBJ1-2	CASSPGQTYYGYTF	TGTGCCAGCAGCCCGGGACAGACCTACTATGGCTACACCTTC
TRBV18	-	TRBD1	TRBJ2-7	CASSRGTGFYF	TGTGCCAGCTCACGCGGGACAGGGTTCTACTTC
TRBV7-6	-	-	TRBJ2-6	CASSSSGHSGANVLTF	TGTGCCAGCAGCTCATCCGGACACTCTGGGGCCAACGTCCTGACTTTC
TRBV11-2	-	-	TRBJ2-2	CASSPRRGQNTGELFF	TGTGCCAGCAGCCCAAGGCGGGGCCAAAACACCGGGGAGCTGTTTTTT
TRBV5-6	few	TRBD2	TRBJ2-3	CASSGTSGGIDTQYF	TGTGCCAGCAGTGGGACTAGCGGGGGGATAGATACGCAGTATTTT
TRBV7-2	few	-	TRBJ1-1	CASRSPAGANTEAFF	TGTGCCAGCAGGTCCCCAGCAGGGGCAAACACTGAAGCTTTCTTT
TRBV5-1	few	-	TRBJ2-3	CASSRERGTTDTQYF	TGCGCCAGCAGCCGCGAAAGGGGGACCACAGATACGCAGTATTTT
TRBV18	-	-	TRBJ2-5	CASSQNTGMETQYF	TGTGCCAGCTCACAAAATACAGGGATGGAGACCCAGTACTTC
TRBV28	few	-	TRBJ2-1	CASSTPAEVKGQFF	TGTGCCAGCAGTACACCAGCGGAAGTTAAGGGGCAGTTCTTC
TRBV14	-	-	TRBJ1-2	CASSPGRYGYTF	TGTGCCAGCAGCCCGGGGAGGTACGGCTACACCTTC
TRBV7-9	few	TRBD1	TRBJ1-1	CASSRQGEVTEAFF	TGTGCCAGCAGCCGACAGGGGGAGGTCACTGAAGCTTTCTTT
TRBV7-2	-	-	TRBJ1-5	CASSSGVSNQPQHF	TGTGCCAGCAGCTCGGGGGTTAGCAATCAGCCCCAGCATTTT
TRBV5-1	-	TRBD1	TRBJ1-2	CASSPGTGLGGYTF	TGCGCCAGCAGCCCCGGGACAGGGCTCGGCGGCTACACCTTC
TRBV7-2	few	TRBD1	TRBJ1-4	CASSSHRGEKLFF	TGTGCCAGCAGCTCCCACAGGGGGGAAAAACTGTTTTTT
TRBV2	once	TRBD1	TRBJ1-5	CASSEETGEYQPQHF	TGTGCCAGCAGTGAAGAGACAGGGGAATATCAGCCCCAGCATTTT
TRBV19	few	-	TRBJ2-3	CASSLTRAGSDTQYF	TGTGCCAGTAGTCTGACCAGAGCGGGCTCAGATACGCAGTATTTT
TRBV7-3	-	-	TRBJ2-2	CASSTGLYTGELFF	TGTGCCAGCAGCACGGGACTTTACACCGGGGAGCTGTTTTTT
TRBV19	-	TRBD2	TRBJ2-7	CASSGETSGGSYEQYF	TGTGCCAGTAGTGGGGAGACTAGCGGGGGCTCCTACGAGCAGTACTTC
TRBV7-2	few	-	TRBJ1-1	CASSGRTGGDTEAFF	TGTGCCAGCAGCGGCCGGACGGGGGGGGACACTGAAGCTTTCTTT
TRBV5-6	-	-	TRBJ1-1	CASSLWGPNTEAFF	TGTGCCAGCAGCTTGTGGGGGCCGAACACTGAAGCTTTCTTT
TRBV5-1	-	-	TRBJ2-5	CASSLLPGSETQYF	TGCGCCAGCAGCTTGTTACCGGGTAGTGAGACCCAGTACTTC